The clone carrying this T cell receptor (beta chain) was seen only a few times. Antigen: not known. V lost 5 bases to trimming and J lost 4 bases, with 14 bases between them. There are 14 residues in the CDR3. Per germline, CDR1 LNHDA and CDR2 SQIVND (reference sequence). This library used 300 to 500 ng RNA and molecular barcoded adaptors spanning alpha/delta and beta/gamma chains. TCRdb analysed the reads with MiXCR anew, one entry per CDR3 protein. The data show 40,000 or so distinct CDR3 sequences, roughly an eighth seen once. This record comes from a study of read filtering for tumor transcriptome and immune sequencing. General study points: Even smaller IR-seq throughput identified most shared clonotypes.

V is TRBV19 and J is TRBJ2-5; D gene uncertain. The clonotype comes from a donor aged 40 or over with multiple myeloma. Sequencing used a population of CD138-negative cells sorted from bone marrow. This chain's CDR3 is CASSDWGVGETQYF. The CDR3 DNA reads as TGTGCCAGTAGTGATTGGGGTGTTGGAGAGACCCAGTACTTC.